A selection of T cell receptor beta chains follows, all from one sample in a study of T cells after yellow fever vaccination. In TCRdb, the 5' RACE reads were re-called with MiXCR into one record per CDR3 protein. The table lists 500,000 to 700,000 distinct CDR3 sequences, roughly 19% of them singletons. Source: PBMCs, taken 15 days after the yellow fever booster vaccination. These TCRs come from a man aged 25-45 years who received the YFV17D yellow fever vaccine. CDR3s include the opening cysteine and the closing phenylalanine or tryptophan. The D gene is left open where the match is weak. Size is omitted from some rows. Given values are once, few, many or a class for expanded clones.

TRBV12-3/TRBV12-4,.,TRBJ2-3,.,TGTGCCAGCAGTTTAGTCCCGAGACCCGGGACTGGAAGCACAGATACGCAGTATTTT,CASSLVPRPGTGSTDTQYF
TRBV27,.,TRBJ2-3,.,TGTGCCAGCAGTGGGGGACTCCCCCCAGATACGCAGTATTTT,CASSGGLPPDTQYF
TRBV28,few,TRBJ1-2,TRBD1,TGTGCCAGCAGTCGATCAGGGGGCTATGGCTACACCTTC,CASSRSGGYGYTF
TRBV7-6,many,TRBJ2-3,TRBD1,TGTGCCAGCAGCTGGCCACCACAGGGGCGCATCCCGGCAGATACGCAGTATTTT,CASSWPPQGRIPADTQYF
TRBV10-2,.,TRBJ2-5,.,TGCGCCAGCAGTGGAGGGGGACTCCAAGAGACCCAGTACTTC,CASSGGGLQETQYF
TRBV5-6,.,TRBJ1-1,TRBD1,TGTGCCAGCAGCTTTGAGGGGGCACGCACTGAAGCTTTCTTT,CASSFEGARTEAFF
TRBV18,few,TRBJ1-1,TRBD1,TGTGCCAGCTCACTAACTTACCGGGACAGGGGTTCTATCAACACTGAAGCTTTCTTT,CASSLTYRDRGSINTEAFF
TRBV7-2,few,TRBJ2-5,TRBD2,TGTGCCAGCAGCTCCCCACGACTAGCGGGAGTCGGAGAGACCCAGTACTTC,CASSSPRLAGVGETQYF
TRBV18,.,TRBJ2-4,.,TGTGCCAGCTCACCCCACTCGCAGGGCTACGGAAACATTCAGTACTTC,CASSPHSQGYGNIQYF
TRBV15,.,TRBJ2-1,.,TGTGCCACCAGCAGAGAGAGTAGCGGCAGTTACAATGAGCAGTTCTTC,CATSRESSGSYNEQFF
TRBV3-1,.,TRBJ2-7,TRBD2,TGTGCCAGCATCGCTAGCGGGCCTTCAGGGGAGCAGTACTTC,CASIASGPSGEQYF
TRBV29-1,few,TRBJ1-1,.,TGCAGCGTAGGGACAAGGATGAACACTGAAGCTTTCTTT,CSVGTRMNTEAFF
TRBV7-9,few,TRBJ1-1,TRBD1,TGTGCCAGCAGCCCCGAAGGACAGGCCACTGAAGCTTTCTTT,CASSPEGQATEAFF
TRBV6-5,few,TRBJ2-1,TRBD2,TGTGCCAGCAGTTGGGGGGGTCTAGCGGGAGGTGAGCAGTTCTTC,CASSWGGLAGGEQFF
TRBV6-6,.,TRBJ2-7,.,TGTGCCAGCAGTTACGGACGCTACGAGCAGTACTTC,CASSYGRYEQYF
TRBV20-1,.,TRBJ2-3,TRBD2,TGCAGTGCTAGCGTTAGCGGGATCACAGATACGCAGTATTTT,CSASVSGITDTQYF
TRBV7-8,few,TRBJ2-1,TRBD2,TGTGCCAGCAGCTTTAGCGGGAGCCTAGGGGGAGATGAGCAGTTCTTC,CASSFSGSLGGDEQFF
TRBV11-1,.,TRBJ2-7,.,TGTGCCAGCAGCCATCAGGGTCGTCTAAGCTCCTACGAGCAGTACTTC,CASSHQGRLSSYEQYF
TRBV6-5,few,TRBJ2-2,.,TGTGCCAGCAGTTCCCTTCTGGGACCGTTGAACACCGGGGAGCTGTTTTTT,CASSSLLGPLNTGELFF
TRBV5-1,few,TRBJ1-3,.,TGCGCCAGCACCTCGGGGGGCTCTGGAAACACCATATATTTT,CASTSGGSGNTIYF
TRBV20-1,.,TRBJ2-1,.,TGCAGTGCTCCCCCGAGGGACCCTAGACTGGGGCAGTTCTTC,CSAPPRDPRLGQFF
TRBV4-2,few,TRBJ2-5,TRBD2,TGTGCCAGCAGCCATACTAAAGCGGGATTGTACCAAGAGACCCAGTACTTC,CASSHTKAGLYQETQYF